A selection of T cell receptor beta chains follows, all from one sample in a study of T cell repertoires in ileal Crohn's disease. Measured with immunoSEQ multiplex PCR; TCRdb has only the in-frame clones, and not every one. The sample contains roughly 3,500 clones, around four fifths of which appear only once. The sample consisted of CD4+ T cells sorted from the ileum. These receptor sequences come from an adult with Crohn's disease. CDR3s include the opening cysteine and the closing phenylalanine or tryptophan. The D gene is left open where the match is weak. Clone size, where shown, is once, few, many, or a class for clones that have expanded.

TGCGCCAGCAGTTTCGTTGGGGGAGGTAACTATGGCTACACCTTC CASSFVGGGNYGYTF TRBJ1-2 TRBV5-1 NA few
TGTGCCAGCAGAAAGGGACAGCAAGAGACCCAGTACTTC CASRKGQQETQYF TRBJ2-5 TRBV11-1 TRBD1 NA
TGTGCCAGCTCCAGGGCGGCCAATCAGCCCCAGCATTTT CASSRAANQPQHF TRBJ1-5 TRBV19 NA NA
TGTGCCAGCAGTGGACAGGTTCAGGGAAACACCATATATTTT CASSGQVQGNTIYF TRBJ1-3 TRBV2 NA once
TGTGCCAGCAGTTACTCCGCGTCATCCGGCTACACCTTC CASSYSASSGYTF TRBJ1-2 TRBV6-6 NA NA
TGTGCCAGCAGCTTAAGGGGACAAACTAGTGTCGGCGAGACCCAGTACTTC CASSLRGQTSVGETQYF TRBJ2-5 TRBV7-3 NA NA
TGTGCCAGCAGTTTTCGACAGACTCATCAGCCCCAGCATTTT CASSFRQTHQPQHF TRBJ1-5 TRBV28 NA NA
TGTGCCAGCAGGGGAAGGGGGCAAAGGGACACTGAAGCTTTCTTT CASRGRGQRDTEAFF TRBJ1-1 TRBV25-1 TRBD1 few
TGTGCCAGTAGTGGACAGGGGGCCAAAAACATTCAGTACTTC CASSGQGAKNIQYF TRBJ2-4 TRBV19 TRBD1 NA
TGTGCCAGCAGTCCGCCTCGGACTTGGCTGTTTTTT CASSPPRTWLFF TRBJ1-4 TRBV2 NA few
TGCGCCAGCAGCACCTACCCCGGGGGAAGTGATGAAAAACTGTTTTTT CASSTYPGGSDEKLFF TRBJ1-4 TRBV5-1 NA NA
TGTGCCAGTACCAGGACAGGGGGCACCGGGGAGCTGTTTTTT CASTRTGGTGELFF TRBJ2-2 TRBV19 TRBD1 NA
TGTGCCAGCAGCCCCATTGCTGGGGCGGACACTGAAGCTTTCTTT CASSPIAGADTEAFF TRBJ1-1 TRBV14 NA NA
TGCAGCGTTGAAGGGGACAGGGGTAGCACAGATACGCAGTATTTT CSVEGDRGSTDTQYF TRBJ2-3 TRBV29-1 TRBD1 NA
TGTGCCAGCAGCTTTTGGCAGGGAGGGACCTACGAGCAGTACTTC CASSFWQGGTYEQYF TRBJ2-7 TRBV7-2 TRBD2 NA
TGTGCCAGCCGTTTTGGGGGGTTTTTAGGAGAAAAACTGTTTTTT CASRFGGFLGEKLFF TRBJ1-4 TRBV27 NA few
TGTGCCAGCAGCCAAGTATCAGGGGCGAATAGCAATCAGCCCCAGCATTTT CASSQVSGANSNQPQHF TRBJ1-5 TRBV5-8 NA NA
TGTGCCAGCAGCTTATCTATCGGGGGGCTTGGAAACACCATATATTTT CASSLSIGGLGNTIYF TRBJ1-3 TRBV11-2 NA NA
TGTGCCAGCAGCCGGACAGGGGAATACGGGGAGCTGTTTTTT CASSRTGEYGELFF TRBJ2-2 TRBV7-3 TRBD1 NA
TGTGCCAGCAGCTTAACGGGCAGCCTTGCTGAGACCCAGTACTTC CASSLTGSLAETQYF TRBJ2-5 TRBV7-3 NA NA
TGCGCCAGCAGCCCGGGACAGGGGTGGCAAGAGACCCGGTACTTC CASSPGQGWQETRYF TRBJ2-5 TRBV5-1 TRBD1 NA
TGTGCCAGCAGCTTAGTAGCGGGATTGGACGGGGAGCTGTTTTTT CASSLVAGLDGELFF TRBJ2-2 TRBV7-9 TRBD2 NA
TGTGCCAGCACCAGACCGGGGGACAACACCGGGGAGCTGTTTTTT CASTRPGDNTGELFF TRBJ2-2 TRBV9 NA NA
TGTGCCAGCAGTCTCGCCGGGGGTCAGGAGACCCAGTACTTC CASSLAGGQETQYF TRBJ2-5 TRBV6-1 NA NA
TGTGCCAGCAGGCTCCTTGGACTAGCGGGGACCGGGGAGCTGTTTTTT CASRLLGLAGTGELFF TRBJ2-2 TRBV28 TRBD2 NA
TGTGCCAGCAGCTTAGTCGGACAGGGATACAATGAGCAGTTCTTC CASSLVGQGYNEQFF TRBJ2-1 TRBV7-3 TRBD1 few
TGTGCCAGCAACACTAGCGGGGGTAAGCAGTTCTTC CASNTSGGKQFF TRBJ2-1 TRBV6-4 TRBD2 once
TGTGCCAGCAGTCCGGACAGGGGATATGGCTACACCTTC CASSPDRGYGYTF TRBJ1-2 TRBV6-1 TRBD1 NA
TGTGCCAGCAGCTTAGGGACAGGGCCCACTGAAGCTTTCTTT CASSLGTGPTEAFF TRBJ1-1 TRBV11-3 TRBD1 NA
TGCGCCAGCAGCCTCGCGGGCGGAAACGGCTACACCTTC CASSLAGGNGYTF TRBJ1-2 TRBV5-1 NA NA
TGCGCCAGCAGCCCCAAGGTCGGGACAGAGCTTCAGCCCCAGCATTTT CASSPKVGTELQPQHF TRBJ1-5 TRBV4-1 TRBD1 NA
TGTGCCAGCAGTGAAGCATCGTCGGGACAGGGGACTGAAGCTTTCTTT CASSEASSGQGTEAFF TRBJ1-1 TRBV6-1 TRBD1 NA
TGTGCCAGCAGCTTAAAGGGTCGGGGGACCTACGAGCAGTACTTC CASSLKGRGTYEQYF TRBJ2-7 TRBV7-8 NA NA
TGTGCCAGCACCCCTTGGGGGGGGGATGGCTACACCTTC CASTPWGGDGYTF TRBJ1-2 TRBV6-5 NA NA
TGTGCCAGCAGCTCGGCGGGGGGCCCGTACGAGCAGTACTTC CASSSAGGPYEQYF TRBJ2-7 TRBV7-2 TRBD2 once
TGCGCCAGCAGACGGACAGGGTTCTATAATTCACCCCTCCACTTT CASRRTGFYNSPLHF TRBJ1-6 TRBV23-1 TRBD1 NA
TGTGCCAGCAGCTCCCAGACGGGAACCTACGAGCAGTACTTC CASSSQTGTYEQYF TRBJ2-7 TRBV5-4 NA NA
TGTGCCAGTAGTGCGAGCGGGGGGGCCAGGAGGTACAATGAGCAGTTCTTC CASSASGGARRYNEQFF TRBJ2-1 TRBV19 TRBD2 few
TGTGCCAGCAGCAAATTCGACAGGGCTAGCAATCAGCCCCAGCATTTT CASSKFDRASNQPQHF TRBJ1-5 TRBV21-1 NA NA
TGCGCCAGCAGCCCAAACTTAGGAGGTGGGAGTACCTACGAGCAGTACTTC CASSPNLGGGSTYEQYF TRBJ2-7 TRBV10-1 NA NA
TGTGCCAGCAGTGAATCCCGGGTAGCCAAAAACATTCAGTACTTC CASSESRVAKNIQYF TRBJ2-4 TRBV2 NA NA
TGTGCCAGCAGTGCCGTTCCTACAGGGGCCGCTGGGGCCAACGTCCTGACTTTC CASSAVPTGAAGANVLTF TRBJ2-6 TRBV25-1 TRBD1 NA
TGCAGCGTTGGTCAAGATACGCAGTATTTT CSVGQDTQYF TRBJ2-3 TRBV29-1 NA NA
TGTGCCAGCAGTTTTTCCAGGGCCGCCTATGGCTACACCTTC CASSFSRAAYGYTF TRBJ1-2 TRBV27 NA NA
TGCGCCAGCAGCTTGCAGGGGGCGCGCGAGCAGTACTTC CASSLQGAREQYF TRBJ2-7 TRBV5-1 TRBD1 few
TGTGCCAGCACCCCGGGACAGGGGGTTGAAGCTTTCTTT CASTPGQGVEAFF TRBJ1-1 TRBV5-4 TRBD1 NA
TGTGCCAGCAGTGAATTGCGGACAGGGGCCCTCGGTGAGCAGTTCTTC CASSELRTGALGEQFF TRBJ2-1 TRBV25-1 TRBD1 NA
TGTGCCAGTGCAGGGTACAATGAGCAGTTCTTC CASAGYNEQFF TRBJ2-1 TRBV19 NA NA
TGTGCCAGCAGGAATCCTCAGGGGAACACTGAAGCTTTCTTT CASRNPQGNTEAFF TRBJ1-1 TRBV28 NA NA
TGTGCCAGCAGTCGTTATGGCTACACCTTC CASSRYGYTF TRBJ1-2 TRBV28 NA NA
TGTGCCACCTACCGGAGAACACGGGGTCAGCCCCAGCATTTT CATYRRTRGQPQHF TRBJ1-5 TRBV28 NA NA
TGTGCCAGTTGGACACCCATGAACACTGAAGCTTTCTTT CASWTPMNTEAFF TRBJ1-1 TRBV28 NA NA
TGTGCCAGCAGCTTAGGACTAGGATTCTACGAGCAGTACTTC CASSLGLGFYEQYF TRBJ2-7 TRBV7-2 NA NA